This note documents a single TCR beta chain sequence. This clonotype has at least ten counts. The specificity of this receptor is unknown. Base qualities are missing; no much larger clone stands one base away. The CDR3 starts with the cysteine, ends with the phenylalanine, and has 13 residues. Just CDR3 DNA is preserved here, 39 bases in frame from base 1. CDR1 MDHEN and CDR2 SYDVKM are derived from the germline V gene. V is reduced by 6 bases and J by 7 bases, leaving a spacing of 15 bases between them. A patient counted as having stable hyperthyroidism if there was no progression to ophthalmopathy within 18 months of follow-up. Hyperthyroidism patients were newly diagnosed, with disease duration under 2 months, and aged 18 to 65 years. Anyone with other autoimmune diseases, uncontrolled infections, pregnancy or lactation was excluded from the study. Clinical symptoms, serum thyroxine, TRAb, thyroid ultrasound and orbital computed tomography were used for diagnosis. Ficoll-Paque density gradient centrifugation was used to isolate PBMCs from 8 to 10 ml of fresh peripheral blood. Total RNA was extracted using Trizol reagent, and RNA quality was checked on an Agilent 2100 Bioanalyzer.

This entry belongs to a study of Graves' ophthalmopathy and Graves' hyperthyroidism (dated by TCRdb to the late 2010s). About the study as a whole: Peripheral blood was collected before any treatment was given, at the time of initial diagnosis. The independent validation cohort included some 19 hyperthyroidism patients plus 17 patients who later progressed from hyperthyroidism to ophthalmopathy. In total, under 150 blood samples were TCR-sequenced: around 42 ophthalmopathy, under 80 hyperthyroidism and roughly 17 hyperthyroidism-to-ophthalmopathy patients. Following sampling, methimazole starting at 30 mg daily was administered to hyperthyroidism patients, and high-dose intravenous methylprednisolone was administered to ophthalmopathy patients. The study used signatures of the TCR beta repertoire to tell Graves' ophthalmopathy apart from Graves' hyperthyroidism and to predict which patients would progress to ophthalmopathy. A discovery set of 100 patients (43 ophthalmopathy, just over 55 stable hyperthyroidism) was enrolled to explore V-J signatures distinguishing ophthalmopathy from hyperthyroidism. In more than five hyperthyroidism patients, T-cell repertoires of thyroid tissue and blood were compared.

Beyond this particular receptor, the publication reports: In cross-validation, the 13-signature model distinguished ophthalmopathy from stable hyperthyroidism with just over 85% sensitivity and roughly 84% specificity, while in the test set the corresponding values were around 79% and 71%. Sample size was not statistically predetermined, and group allocation was not concealed from the investigators. Most expanded thyroid clonotypes with frequency above 0.001 were also detected in blood, suggesting blood repertoires may reflect the thyroid immune response. In validation, the model predicted ophthalmopathy progression with about 71% sensitivity and roughly 78% specificity; some 13 predicted patients were CT-confirmed with GO in a median of about 7.1 months.

For repertoire sequencing, TCR beta CDR3 regions were amplified from RNA transcripts. A first-round RT-PCR used HTBI primers with the Qiagen OneStep RT-PCR kit, followed by a second-round multiplex PCR, size selection and purification. Libraries were sequenced paired-end with 100 bp reads on an Illumina HiSeq2000. The paper's data handling went like this. SOAPnuke was used for read processing, and reads with adapters, uncalled bases, a mean Phred below 15, or no exact constant-primer or identifier match were discarded. COPE v1.2.5 was used to merge the high-quality paired reads. Unique nucleotide sequences were defined as clonotypes and aligned to IMGT TRB V, D and J references using MiTCR v1.1. Analysis was restricted to V-J combinations with a frequency above 0.0001, which covered roughly 99% of repertoires. For each V-J combination, a TCR clonal expansion and chaos score was defined as F50 clonal expansion divided by the chaos observed in the TCRdist matrix. Features were reduced by Welch's t-statistics and random forest to approximately 13 V-J combinations, which fed a naive Bayes classifier. Thyroid-blood repertoire similarity was quantified with the Morisita-Horn index. TCRdb redid the processing of the public reads, applying fastp at Q25 and MiXCR, and retained in-frame beta chains. Rows are combined by CDR3 protein, so each entry shows the most common genes and DNA. The V and J calls were not made by the authors but by TCRdb's processing. Across this sample there are 300,000 to 450,000 distinct CDR3 sequences, with approximately 17% seen only once. The top ten clones comprise about 2.4% of the sample.

The source is an adult woman with stable Graves' hyperthyroidism. Source material: peripheral blood. Here the chain combines TRBV28 and TRBJ1-1, with TRBD1 tentatively as D gene (6 bases match). The CDR3 reads as follows: CASSHAQGVEAFF. The DNA sequence reads TGTGCCAGCAGCCACGCACAGGGTGTTGAAGCTTTCTTT.